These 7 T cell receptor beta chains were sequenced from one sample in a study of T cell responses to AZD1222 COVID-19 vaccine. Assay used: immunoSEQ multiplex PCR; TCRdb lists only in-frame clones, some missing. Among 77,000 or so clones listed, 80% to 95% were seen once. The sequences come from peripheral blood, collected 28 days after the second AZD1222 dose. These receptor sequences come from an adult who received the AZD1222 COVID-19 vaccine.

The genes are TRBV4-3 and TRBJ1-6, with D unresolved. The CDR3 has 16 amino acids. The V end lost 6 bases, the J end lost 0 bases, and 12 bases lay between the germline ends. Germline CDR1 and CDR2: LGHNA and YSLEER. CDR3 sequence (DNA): TGCGCCAGCAGGAAGTTACTAAGCTCCTATAATTCACCCCTCCACTTT. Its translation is CASRKLLSSYNSPLHF.

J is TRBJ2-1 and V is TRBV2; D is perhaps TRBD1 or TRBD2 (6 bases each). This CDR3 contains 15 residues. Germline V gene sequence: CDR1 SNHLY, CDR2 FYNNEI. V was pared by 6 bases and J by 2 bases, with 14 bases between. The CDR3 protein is CASRRGANPYNEQFF. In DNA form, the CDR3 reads TGTGCCAGCAGAAGGGGGGCGAATCCCTACAATGAGCAGTTCTTC.

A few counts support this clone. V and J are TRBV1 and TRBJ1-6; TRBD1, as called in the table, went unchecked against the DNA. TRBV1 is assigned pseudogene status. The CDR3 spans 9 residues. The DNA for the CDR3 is TGCCAGGGTCTGATACCCCTCCACTTT. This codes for CQGLIPLHF.

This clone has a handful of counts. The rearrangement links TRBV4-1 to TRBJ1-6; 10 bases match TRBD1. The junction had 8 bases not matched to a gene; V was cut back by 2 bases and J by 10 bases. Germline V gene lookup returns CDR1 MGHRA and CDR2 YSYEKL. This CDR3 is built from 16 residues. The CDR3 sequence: CASSQRVRDRGSPLHF. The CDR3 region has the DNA TGCGCCAGCAGCCAACGGGTCCGGGACAGGGGATCACCCCTCCACTTT.

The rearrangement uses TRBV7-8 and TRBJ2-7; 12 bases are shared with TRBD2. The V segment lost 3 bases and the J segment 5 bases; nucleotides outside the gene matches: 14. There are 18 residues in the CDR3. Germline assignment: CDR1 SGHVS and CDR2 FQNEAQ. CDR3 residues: CASSFREWTSGNGDEQYF. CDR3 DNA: TGTGCCAGCAGCTTCAGGGAGTGGACTAGCGGGAATGGGGACGAGCAGTACTTC.

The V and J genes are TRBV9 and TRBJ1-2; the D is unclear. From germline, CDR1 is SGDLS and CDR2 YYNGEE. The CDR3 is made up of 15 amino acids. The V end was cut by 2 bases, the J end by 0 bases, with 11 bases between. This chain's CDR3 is CASSVRTDPNYGYTF. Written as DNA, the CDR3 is TGTGCCAGCAGCGTTCGGACCGACCCTAACTATGGCTACACCTTC.

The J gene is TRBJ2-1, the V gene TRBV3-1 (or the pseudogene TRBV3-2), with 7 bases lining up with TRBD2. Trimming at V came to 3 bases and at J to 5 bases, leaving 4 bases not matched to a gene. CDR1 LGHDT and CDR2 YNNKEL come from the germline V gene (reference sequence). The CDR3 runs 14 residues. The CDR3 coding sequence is TGTGCCAGCAGCCAGAAAGCGGGACACAATGAGCAGTTCTTC. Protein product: CASSQKAGHNEQFF.